This entry lists 32 T cell receptor beta chains sequenced from one sample in a study of cytomegalovirus exposure and HLA in healthy donors. Produced via immunoSEQ multiplex PCR; TCRdb's table is partial and in-frame only. The sample lists approximately 110,000 clones, approximately 86% occurring once. The sample comprised PBMCs. Receptors were obtained from a woman between 18 and 30 years old in good health and CMV-seropositive.

The chain recombines TRBV11-1 with TRBJ2-7, with D possibly being TRBD2 (6 bases). The CDR3 runs 16 residues. The germline V gene has CDR1 SGHAT and CDR2 FQDESV (reference sequence). V was pared by 5 bases and J by 0 bases, with 17 bases between. The CDR3 nucleotides are TGTGCCAGCAGCCCTAGAGTGGGACTGTTCTCCTACGAGCAGTACTTC. This translates into CASSPRVGLFSYEQYF. The full variable domain, rest sourced from reference TRBV11-1 and TRBJ2-7, is EAEVAQSPRYKITEKSQAVAFWCDPISGHATLYWYRQILGQGPELLVQFQDESVVDDSQLPKDRFSAERLKGVDSTLKIQPAELGDSAMYLCASSPRVGLFSYEQYFGPGTRLTVT.

This clone was detected once. The chain is built from TRBV7-2 and TRBJ2-1, with D maybe TRBD1 (6 bases). V shed 5 bases and J shed 5 bases, with 16 bases lying between them. Germline V CDR1 and CDR2: SGHTA, FQGNSA. This CDR3 is 15 amino acids long. The CDR3 DNA sequence: TGTGCCAGCAGCCAACCCGGGACAAGAGACAATGAGCAGTTCTTC. This gives the protein CASSQPGTRDNEQFF.

The chain has TRBV6-5 and TRBJ2-3; the match to TRBD2 covers 12 bases. Germline-derived CDR1 and CDR2 are MNHEY and SVGAGI. The CDR3 totals 16 residues. Trimming removed 0 bases from V and 5 bases from J; junction bases left unmatched: 3. The CDR3 sequence is CASSYSKLAGGDTQYF. For the CDR3, the DNA is TGTGCCAGCAGTTACTCGAAACTAGCGGGGGGAGATACGCAGTATTTT.

The chain uses TRBV4-1 and TRBJ1-4; 9 bases match TRBD1. The germline V gene encodes CDR1 MGHRA and CDR2 YSYEKL. CDR3 length: 14 amino acids. V shed 7 bases and J 7 bases; nucleotides not matched to a gene: 7. CDR3: CASTPTGGSEKLFF. CDR3 DNA sequence: TGCGCCAGCACTCCGACAGGGGGAAGTGAAAAACTGTTTTTT.

The J gene is TRBJ1-6, the V gene TRBV28; D is unclear. The CDR3 length is 14 residues. V was pared by 2 bases and J by 10 bases, with 12 bases between. Germline V gene lookup returns CDR1 MDHEN and CDR2 SYDVKM. DNA for the CDR3: TGTGCCAGCAGTTTAACGGGGAAGGGCTCACCCCTCCACTTT. Translated, it gives CASSLTGKGSPLHF. The variable domain in full, with the rest retrieved from reference TRBV28 and TRBJ1-6, is DVKVTQSSRYLVKRTGEKVFLECVQDMDHENMFWYRQDPGLGLRLIYFSYDVKMKEKGDIPEGYSVSREKKERFSLILESASTNQTSMYLCASSLTGKGSPLHFGNGTRLTVT.

The chain uses TRBV18 and TRBJ2-5; 8 bases line up with TRBD2. This CDR3 spans 16 amino acids. Germline V gene lookup returns CDR1 KGHSH and CDR2 LQKENI. V gave up 2 bases and J gave up 5 bases; unmatched junction bases: 10. CDR3 region: CASSPTTGLAYETQYF. DNA of the CDR3: TGTGCCAGCTCACCAACGACAGGACTAGCTTATGAGACCCAGTACTTC.

The rearrangement uses TRBV27 and TRBJ2-7; D is unclear. The V end was cut by 2 bases, the J end by 0 bases, with 11 bases between. Germline lookup yields CDR1 MNHEY and CDR2 SMNVEV (reference sequence). The CDR3 runs to 15 residues. In DNA form, the CDR3 reads TGTGCCAGCAGTTTAAGCCCTACCGGCTCCTACGAGCAGTACTTC. Protein: CASSLSPTGSYEQYF.

The rearrangement joins TRBV5-4 to TRBJ2-1, with TRBD2 identical over 9 bases. This CDR3 spans 16 amino acids. Germline trimming cut 4 bases from V and 1 base from J; bases unmatched to any gene: 6. CDR1 and CDR2 (germline): SGHNT, YYREEE (reference sequence). Here the CDR3 DNA reads TGTGCCAGCAGCCCCCTAACTAGCGGGTCCTACAATGAGCAGTTCTTC. This gives the protein CASSPLTSGSYNEQFF.

This chain uses TRBV28 with TRBJ2-5; a weak D match, TRBD2 (6 bases). Germline values: CDR1 MDHEN, CDR2 SYDVKM. The CDR3 extends over 16 amino acids. V was pared by 5 bases and J by 5 bases, with 21 bases between. This CDR3 is CASSLPWGTAGETQYF. CDR3 bases: TGTGCCAGCAGTCTTCCGTGGGGGACGGCGGGGGAGACCCAGTACTTC.

J is TRBJ2-7 and V is TRBV5-1; 8 positions agree with TRBD1. In germline, CDR1 is SGHRS, CDR2 YFSETQ. The CDR3 is 15 amino acids. The J segment lost 6 bases and the V segment lost 4 bases, leaving 12 bases of the junction unmatched. The CDR3 is CASSKDGQGAGEQYF. CDR3 nucleotides: TGCGCCAGCAGCAAGGATGGTCAGGGGGCCGGCGAGCAGTACTTC.

The chain couples TRBV6-5 to TRBJ2-7; TRBD2 matches 8 bases. The germline CDR1 and CDR2 sequences are MNHEY and SVGAGI. J gave up 1 base and V 8 bases, and 7 bases lay outside the gene matches. CDR3 size: 14 residues. The DNA of the CDR3 is TGTGCCAGCGCAAAGGCTAGCGGGTCCTACGAGCAGTACTTC. It translates to CASAKASGSYEQYF.

As DNA, the CDR3 is TGTGCCAGCATGCGAGCCGGTCTAGCCAAAAACATTCAGTACTTC. It yields the protein CASMRAGLAKNIQYF. The chain combines TRBV28 with TRBJ2-4; D call uncertain. The germline V gene encodes CDR1 MDHEN and CDR2 SYDVKM. The V gene lost 7 bases and the J gene lost 0 bases, with 13 bases spanning the gap. The CDR3 covers 15 residues.

This chain uses TRBV5-6 with TRBJ1-2; D perhaps matches TRBD1 (6 bases). The V and J ends lost 0 bases and 5 bases respectively, with 11 bases between them. Per the germline V gene, CDR1 is SGHDT and CDR2 is YYEEEE. The CDR3 sequence is 14 residues long. The CDR3 bases are TGTGCCAGCAGCTTGGTGGGCCAGGGGTATGGCTACACCTTC. Translated, it gives CASSLVGQGYGYTF.

The chain has TRBV6-5 and TRBJ1-4, with D possibly TRBD1 on 5 matching bases. The V end lost 5 bases, the J end lost 7 bases, and 11 bases lay between the germline ends. Per the germline V gene, CDR1 is MNHEY and CDR2 is SVGAGI. The CDR3 runs 13 residues. The CDR3 coding sequence is TGTGCCAGCAGTCCCCGGGGGGGTGAAAAACTGTTTTTT. Amino acids: CASSPRGGEKLFF.

This chain uses TRBV19 with TRBJ2-1; 14 bases match TRBD2. The V gene's germline CDR1 is LNHDA and CDR2 SQIVND (reference sequence). The CDR3 runs 14 residues. J lost 6 bases, V lost 5 bases, and 0 bases had no gene match. CDR3 in amino acids: CASSGLAGGNEQFF. CDR3 bases: TGTGCCAGTAGTGGACTAGCGGGGGGCAATGAGCAGTTCTTC.

The chain is built from TRBV29-1 and TRBJ1-1; 10 bases agree with TRBD1. This CDR3 has 14 amino acids. J gave up 4 bases and V 7 bases, and 9 bases lay outside the gene matches. The V gene's germline CDR1 is SQVTM and CDR2 ANQGSEA. The CDR3 nucleotides read TGCAGCGCTGACACGACAGGGGGCTCCACTGAAGCTTTCTTT. Its protein is CSADTTGGSTEAFF.

The chain joins TRBV10-3 to TRBJ2-5, with 8 bases that match TRBD2. CDR1 and CDR2 (germline): ENHRY, SYGVKD. V was pared by 2 bases and J by 9 bases, with 14 bases of the junction left unmatched. The CDR3 length is 16 residues. CDR3 sequence (DNA): TGTGCCATCAGTGAGCGCGGACTAGCAGATCCAACGGCCCAGTACTTC. Residues: CAISERGLADPTAQYF.

The chain is built from TRBV5-6 and TRBJ1-1; D may be TRBD1 (5 bases). V was trimmed by 7 bases and J by 0 bases, leaving 13 bases between them. CDR1 and CDR2 from the germline V gene are SGHDT and YYEEEE. CDR3 length equals 14 residues. The CDR3 bases are TGTGCCAGCGGACTAATGGACATGAACACTGAAGCTTTCTTT. It translates to CASGLMDMNTEAFF.

This clone has just one count. J is TRBJ2-7 and V is TRBV6-1, with D unclear. Between the trimmed V and J ends, which lost 3 bases and 3 bases, there was a span of 9 bases. The CDR3 spans 13 residues. CDR1 and CDR2 (germline): MNHNS, SASEGT. The CDR3 nucleotides read TGTGCCAGCAGTGACTTTCTAGGCTACGAGCAGTACTTC. Translated: CASSDFLGYEQYF.

This chain uses TRBV19 with TRBJ2-1, with TRBD2 matching over 7 bases. V gave up 5 bases and J gave up 7 bases; unmatched junction bases: 14. This CDR3 is built from 16 residues. CDR1 is LNHDA and CDR2 is SQIVND in the germline V gene (reference sequence). The CDR3 spells CASSPQGRRERNEQFF. In DNA form, the CDR3 reads TGTGCCAGTAGTCCCCAGGGTCGGCGGGAGCGAAATGAGCAGTTCTTC.

This clone was recorded a few times. The J gene is TRBJ2-2, the V gene TRBV2; TRBD1 matches 7 bases. The CDR3 has 15 residues. V was clipped by 6 bases and J by 0 bases; unmatched bases: 4. Germline V CDR1 and CDR2: SNHLY, FYNNEI. CDR3: CASRWGTANTGELFF. The CDR3 coding sequence is TGTGCCAGCAGGTGGGGGACAGCGAACACCGGGGAGCTGTTTTTT.

This clone was picked up one time. V usage is TRBV9 and J usage is TRBJ1-1; D not resolved. Germline V lookup: CDR1 SGDLS, CDR2 YYNGEE. V dropped 2 bases and J dropped 3 bases, with 5 bases sitting between them. The CDR3 contains 12 residues. CDR3 DNA sequence: TGTGCCAGCAGCGTCGGGGACACTGAAGCTTTCTTT. Amino acid sequence: CASSVGDTEAFF.

The gene calls are TRBV19 and TRBJ2-7; 12 bases agree with TRBD2. The CDR3 is made up of 14 amino acids. With V trimmed by 4 bases and J by 4 bases, 2 bases remained unmatched. Per the germline V gene, CDR1 is LNHDA and CDR2 is SQIVND (reference sequence). CDR3 sequence reads: CASSTLAGGYEQYF. The DNA of the CDR3 is TGTGCCAGTAGTACACTAGCGGGGGGATACGAGCAGTACTTC.

The rearrangement links TRBV28 to TRBJ2-7; 9 bases are shared with TRBD1. This CDR3 spans 12 amino acids. V lost 6 bases to trimming and J lost 7 bases; unmatched junction nucleotides: 4. Germline V gives CDR1 MDHEN, CDR2 SYDVKM. The DNA of the CDR3 is TGTGCCAGCAGCGAGACAGGGGGGGAGCAGTACTTC. Translated: CASSETGGEQYF.

The chain couples TRBV6-6 to TRBJ2-5; D remains ambiguous. Per germline, CDR1 MNHNY and CDR2 SVGAGI (reference sequence). V lost 5 bases, J lost 1 base, and 8 bases lay in between. CDR3 length equals 13 residues. CDR3 amino acids: CASSVQSQETQYF. The CDR3 DNA sequence: TGTGCCAGCAGTGTACAGTCCCAAGAGACCCAGTACTTC.

The sample holds one count of this clone. The chain joins TRBV6-4 to TRBJ2-3, with 8 bases aligning to TRBD1. This CDR3 contains 14 residues. CDR1 is MRHNA, CDR2 SNTAGT, per germline. J gave up 3 bases and V 5 bases, and 4 bases lay outside the gene matches. CDR3 in amino acids: CASSPDRVTDTQYF. CDR3 nucleotides: TGTGCCAGCAGTCCGGACAGGGTTACAGATACGCAGTATTTT.

This clone has just one count. Other DNA sequences within the sample encode an identical CDR3. The chain's CDR3 is CASSVGGRETQYF. In nucleotides, the CDR3 is TGTGCCAGCAGCGTAGGAGGGAGGGAGACCCAGTACTTC. This chain connects TRBV9 to TRBJ2-5; D is perhaps TRBD2 (6 bases). The CDR3 sequence is 13 residues long. Deletions cut 0 bases from V and 5 bases from J, with 8 bases between. Looked up from germline, CDR1 is SGDLS and CDR2 is YYNGEE.

The genes are TRBV18 and TRBJ2-6; 10 bases line up with TRBD1. Germline trimming cut 3 bases from V and 2 bases from J; bases unmatched to any gene: 10. Germline CDR1 is KGHSH and CDR2 is LQKENI. The CDR3 has 19 amino acids. CDR3 DNA sequence: TGTGCCAGCTCACCTCTAACCGGGACAGGGGAACCTGGGGCCAACGTCCTGACTTTC. As protein: CASSPLTGTGEPGANVLTF. Using reference TRBV18 and TRBJ2-6 for the parts outside the CDR3, the full variable domain is NAGVMQNPRHLVRRRGQEARLRCSPMKGHSHVYWYRQLPEEGLKFMVYLQKENIIDESGMPKERFSAEFPKEGPSILRIQQVVRGDSAAYFCASSPLTGTGEPGANVLTFGAGSRLTVL.

The rearrangement links TRBV7-8 to TRBJ1-5; 9 bases fit TRBD1. This CDR3 is built from 16 residues. The junction had 5 bases not matched to a gene; V was cut back by 2 bases and J by 3 bases. The V gene's germline CDR1 is SGHVS and CDR2 FQNEAQ. CDR3 in DNA: TGTGCCAGCAGCTTAACAGGGGGCTCGTTCAATCAGCCCCAGCATTTT. It encodes CASSLTGGSFNQPQHF.

The rearrangement links TRBV10-2 to TRBJ1-5, with a possible D match to TRBD1 (6 bases). V was trimmed by 6 bases and J by 6 bases, leaving 12 bases between them. CDR3 length: 13 residues. Germline V gives CDR1 WSHSY, CDR2 SAAADI. CDR3 DNA: TGCGCCAGCAGCGAGGACAGACGTCAGCCCCAGCATTTT. Its protein is CASSEDRRQPQHF.

CDR3 amino acids: CASSEGLGRYEQYF. In DNA form, the CDR3 reads TGTGCCAGCAGTGAAGGACTGGGGAGGTACGAGCAGTACTTC. The chain employs TRBV6-1 and TRBJ2-7; D is possibly TRBD2 (6 bases). Germline V lookup: CDR1 MNHNS, CDR2 SASEGT. V was cut by 1 base and J by 4 bases, with 11 bases left in between. The CDR3 contains 14 residues.

The rearrangement uses TRBV5-1 and TRBJ2-7, with D tentatively TRBD2 (5 bases). Trimming stripped 5 bases from V and 0 bases from J, with 12 bases between. The CDR3 contains 14 residues. Per germline, CDR1 SGHRS and CDR2 YFSETQ. In DNA, the CDR3 is TGCGCCAGCAGTATCGGGGATAGCTCCTACGAGCAGTACTTC. Protein: CASSIGDSSYEQYF.